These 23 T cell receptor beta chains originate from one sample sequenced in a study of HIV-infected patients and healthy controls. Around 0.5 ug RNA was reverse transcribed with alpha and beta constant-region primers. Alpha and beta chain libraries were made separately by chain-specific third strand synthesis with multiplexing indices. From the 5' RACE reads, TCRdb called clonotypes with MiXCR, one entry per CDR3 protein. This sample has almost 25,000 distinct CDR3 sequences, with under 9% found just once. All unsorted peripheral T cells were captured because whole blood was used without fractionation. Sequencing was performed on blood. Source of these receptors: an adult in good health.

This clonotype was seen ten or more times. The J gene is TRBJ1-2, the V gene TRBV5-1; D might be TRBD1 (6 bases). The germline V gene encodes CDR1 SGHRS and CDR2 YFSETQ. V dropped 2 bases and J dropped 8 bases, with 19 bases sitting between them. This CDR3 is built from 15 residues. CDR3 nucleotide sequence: TGCGCCAGCAGCTTTTTCTCGTCAGGGGACGGCGGCTACACCTTC. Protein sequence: CASSFFSSGDGGYTF.

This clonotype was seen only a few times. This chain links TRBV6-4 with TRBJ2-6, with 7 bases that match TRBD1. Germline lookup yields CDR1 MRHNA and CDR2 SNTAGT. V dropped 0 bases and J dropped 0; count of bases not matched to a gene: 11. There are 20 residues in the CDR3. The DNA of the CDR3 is TGTGCCAGCAGTGACTCGTTGGGACAGACAGTATTCTCTGGGGCCAACGTCCTGACTTTC. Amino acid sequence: CASSDSLGQTVFSGANVLTF.

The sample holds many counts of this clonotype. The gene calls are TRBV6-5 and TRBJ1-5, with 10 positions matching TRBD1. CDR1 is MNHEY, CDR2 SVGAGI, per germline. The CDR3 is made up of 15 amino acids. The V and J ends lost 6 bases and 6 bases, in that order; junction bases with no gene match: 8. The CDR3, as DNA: TGTGCCAGCAGACTCGGACAGGGGGTAGGTCAGCCCCAGCATTTT. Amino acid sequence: CASRLGQGVGQPQHF.

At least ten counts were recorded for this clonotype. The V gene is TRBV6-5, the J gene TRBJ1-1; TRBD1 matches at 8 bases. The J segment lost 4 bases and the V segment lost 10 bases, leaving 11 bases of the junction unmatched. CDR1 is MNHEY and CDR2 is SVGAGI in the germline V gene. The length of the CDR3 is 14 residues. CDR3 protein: CATNRRQGATEAFF. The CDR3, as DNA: TGTGCCACCAACCGGCGCCAGGGGGCCACTGAAGCTTTCTTT.

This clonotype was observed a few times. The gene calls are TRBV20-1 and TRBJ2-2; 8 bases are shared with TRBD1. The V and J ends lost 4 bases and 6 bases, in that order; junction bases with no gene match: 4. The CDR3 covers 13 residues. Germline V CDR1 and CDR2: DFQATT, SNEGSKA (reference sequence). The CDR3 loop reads CSAKGQGPGELFF. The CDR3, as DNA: TGCAGTGCTAAAGGACAGGGCCCCGGGGAGCTGTTTTTT.

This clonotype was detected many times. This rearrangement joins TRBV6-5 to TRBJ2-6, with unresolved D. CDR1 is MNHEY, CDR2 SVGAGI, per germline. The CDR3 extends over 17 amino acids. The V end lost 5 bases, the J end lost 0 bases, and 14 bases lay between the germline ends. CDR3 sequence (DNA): TGTGCCAGCAGTCTTACCCTCACCGGCTCTGGGGCCAACGTCCTGACTTTC. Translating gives CASSLTLTGSGANVLTF.

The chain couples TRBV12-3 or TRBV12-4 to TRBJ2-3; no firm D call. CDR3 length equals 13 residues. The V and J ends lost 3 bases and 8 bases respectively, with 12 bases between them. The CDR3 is CASSFPSSATQYF. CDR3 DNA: TGTGCCAGCAGTTTTCCCTCGTCGGCTACGCAGTATTTT.

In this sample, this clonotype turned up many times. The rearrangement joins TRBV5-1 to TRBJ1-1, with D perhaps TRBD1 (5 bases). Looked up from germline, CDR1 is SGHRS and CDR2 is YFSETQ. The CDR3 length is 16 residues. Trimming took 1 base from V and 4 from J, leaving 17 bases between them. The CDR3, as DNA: TGCGCCAGCAGCTTGTACGCGTCTGGAGGGACCACTGAAGCTTTCTTT. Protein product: CASSLYASGGTTEAFF.

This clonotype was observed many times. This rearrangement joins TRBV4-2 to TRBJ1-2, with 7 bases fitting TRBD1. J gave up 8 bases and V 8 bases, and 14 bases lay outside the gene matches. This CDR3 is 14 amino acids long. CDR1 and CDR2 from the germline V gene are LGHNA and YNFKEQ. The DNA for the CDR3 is TGTGCCAGCGGAGCTACGAAGGGGGCTCTCGGCTACACCTTC. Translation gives CASGATKGALGYTF.

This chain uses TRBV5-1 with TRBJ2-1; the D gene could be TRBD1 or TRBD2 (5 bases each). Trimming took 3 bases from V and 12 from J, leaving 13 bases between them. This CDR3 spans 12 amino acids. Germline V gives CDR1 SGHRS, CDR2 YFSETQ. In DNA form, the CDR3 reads TGCGCCAGCAGCTCCCCAGGGACCGGGCAGTTCTTC. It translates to CASSSPGTGQFF.

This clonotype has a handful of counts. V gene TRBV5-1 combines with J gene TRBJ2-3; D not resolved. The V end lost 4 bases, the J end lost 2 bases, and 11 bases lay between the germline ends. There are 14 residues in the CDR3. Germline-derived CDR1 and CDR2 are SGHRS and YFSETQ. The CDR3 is CASSVAWDTDTQYF. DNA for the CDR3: TGCGCCAGCAGCGTCGCGTGGGACACAGATACGCAGTATTTT.

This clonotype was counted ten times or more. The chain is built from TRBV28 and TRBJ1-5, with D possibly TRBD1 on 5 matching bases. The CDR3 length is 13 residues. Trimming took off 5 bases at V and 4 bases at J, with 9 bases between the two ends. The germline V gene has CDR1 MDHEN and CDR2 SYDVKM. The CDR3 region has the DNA TGTGCCAGCAGTGGCAGGGTTAATCAGCCCCAGCATTTT. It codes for CASSGRVNQPQHF.

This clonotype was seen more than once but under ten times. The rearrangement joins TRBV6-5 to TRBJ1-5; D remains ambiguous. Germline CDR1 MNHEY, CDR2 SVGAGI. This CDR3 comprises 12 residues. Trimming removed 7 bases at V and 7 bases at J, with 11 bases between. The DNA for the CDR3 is TGTGCCAGCAAGAGCGGCGGCCAGCCCCAGCATTTT. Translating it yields CASKSGGQPQHF.

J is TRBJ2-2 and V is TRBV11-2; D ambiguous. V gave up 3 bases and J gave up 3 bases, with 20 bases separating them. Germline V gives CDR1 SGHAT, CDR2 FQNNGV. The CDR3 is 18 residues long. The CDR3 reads CASSFGVWETRDTGELFF. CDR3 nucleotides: TGTGCCAGCAGCTTTGGGGTTTGGGAAACTCGAGACACCGGGGAGCTGTTTTTT.

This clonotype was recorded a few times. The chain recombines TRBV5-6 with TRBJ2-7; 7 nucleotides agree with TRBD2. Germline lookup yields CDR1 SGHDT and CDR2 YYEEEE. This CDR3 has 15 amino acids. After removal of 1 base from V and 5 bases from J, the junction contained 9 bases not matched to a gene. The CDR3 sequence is CASSLYIGGLDEQYF. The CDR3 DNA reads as TGTGCCAGCAGCTTGTATATCGGGGGGTTAGACGAGCAGTACTTC.

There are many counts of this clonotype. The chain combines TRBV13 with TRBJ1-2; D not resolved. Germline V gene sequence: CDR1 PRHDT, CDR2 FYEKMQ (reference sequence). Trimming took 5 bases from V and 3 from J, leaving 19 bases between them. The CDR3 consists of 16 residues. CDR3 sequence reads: CASSLFSSVPDYGYTF. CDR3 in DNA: TGTGCCAGCAGCCTATTTAGTTCAGTTCCTGACTATGGCTACACCTTC.

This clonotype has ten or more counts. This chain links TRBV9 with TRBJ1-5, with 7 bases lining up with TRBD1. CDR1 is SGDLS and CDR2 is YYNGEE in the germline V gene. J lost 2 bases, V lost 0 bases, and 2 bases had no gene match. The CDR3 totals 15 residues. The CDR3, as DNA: TGTGCCAGCAGCGTAGGTACAGGGGGCAATCAGCCCCAGCATTTT. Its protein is CASSVGTGGNQPQHF.

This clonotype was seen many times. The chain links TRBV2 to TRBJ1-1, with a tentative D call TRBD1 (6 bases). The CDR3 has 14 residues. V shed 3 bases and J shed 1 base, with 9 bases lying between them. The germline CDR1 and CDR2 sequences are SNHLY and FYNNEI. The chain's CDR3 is CASSDRGKNTEAFF. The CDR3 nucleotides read TGTGCCAGCAGTGACAGGGGAAAGAACACTGAAGCTTTCTTT.

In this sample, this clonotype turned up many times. The CDR3 DNA is TGTGCCAGCAGCCCTGGCGGCACGACCGAAGAGACCCAGTACTTC. Residues: CASSPGGTTEETQYF. The chain has TRBV7-3 and TRBJ2-5; no clear D gene. Trimming removed 5 bases at V and 3 bases at J, with 16 bases between. CDR1 and CDR2 from the germline V gene are SGHTA and FQGTGA. CDR3 length: 15 amino acids.

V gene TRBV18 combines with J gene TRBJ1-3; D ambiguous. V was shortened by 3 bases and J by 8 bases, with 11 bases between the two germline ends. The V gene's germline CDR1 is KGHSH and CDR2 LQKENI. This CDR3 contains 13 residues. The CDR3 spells CASSPTEWDTIYF. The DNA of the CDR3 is TGTGCCAGCTCACCGACCGAGTGGGACACCATATATTTT.

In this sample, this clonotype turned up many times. The CDR3 coding sequence is TGTGCCAGCAGCCAAGGAGGGGGTGAAAAACTGTTTTTT. It encodes CASSQGGGEKLFF. The chain has TRBV3-1 and TRBJ1-4; tentative D call: TRBD1 (6 bases). The germline gives CDR1 LGHDT, CDR2 YNNKEL (reference sequence). The CDR3 is made up of 13 amino acids. V was pared by 1 base and J by 7 bases, with 7 bases between. The full variable domain, completed using reference TRBV3-1 and TRBJ1-4, is DTAVSQTPKYLVTQMGNDKSIKCEQNLGHDTMYWYKQDSKKFLKIMFSYNNKELIINETVPNRFSPKSPDKAHLNLHINSLELGDSAVYFCASSQGGGEKLFFGSGTQLSVL.

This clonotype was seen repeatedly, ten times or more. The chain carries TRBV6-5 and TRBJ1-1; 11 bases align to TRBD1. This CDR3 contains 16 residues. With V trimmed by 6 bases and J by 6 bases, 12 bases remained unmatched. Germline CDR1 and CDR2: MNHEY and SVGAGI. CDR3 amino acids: CASSSLPGQGGAEAFF. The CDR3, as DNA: TGTGCCAGCAGCTCCCTACCGGGACAGGGGGGGGCTGAAGCTTTCTTT.

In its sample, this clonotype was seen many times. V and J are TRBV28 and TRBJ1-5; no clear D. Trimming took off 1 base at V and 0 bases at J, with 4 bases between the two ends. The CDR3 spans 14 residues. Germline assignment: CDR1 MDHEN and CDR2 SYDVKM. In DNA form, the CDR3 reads TGTGCCAGCAGTTTATATGATAGCAATCAGCCCCAGCATTTT. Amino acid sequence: CASSLYDSNQPQHF.